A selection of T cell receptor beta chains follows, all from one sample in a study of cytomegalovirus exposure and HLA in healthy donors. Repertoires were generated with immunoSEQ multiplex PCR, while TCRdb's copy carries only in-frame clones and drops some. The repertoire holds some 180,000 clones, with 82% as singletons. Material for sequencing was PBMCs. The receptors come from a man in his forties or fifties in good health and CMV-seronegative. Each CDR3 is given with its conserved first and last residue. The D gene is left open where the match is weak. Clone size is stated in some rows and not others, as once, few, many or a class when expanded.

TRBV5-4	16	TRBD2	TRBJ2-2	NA	TGTGCCAGCAGTACCCGGGGGGGCCTGAGGACCGGGGAGCTGTTTTTT	CASSTRGGLRTGELFF
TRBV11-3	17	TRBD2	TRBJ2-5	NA	TGTGCCAGCAGCTTAGGGGGCGGGGGGCCCAAGAAGGAGACCCAGTACTTC	CASSLGGGGPKKETQYF
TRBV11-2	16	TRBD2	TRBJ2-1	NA	TGTGCCAGCAGCGCCTCACTAGCGGGGGGGCCAGATGAGCAGTTCTTC	CASSASLAGGPDEQFF
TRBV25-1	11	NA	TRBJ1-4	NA	TGTGCCAGCAGTGCTGGGGCAGGGAGGCTTTTT	CASSAGAGRLF
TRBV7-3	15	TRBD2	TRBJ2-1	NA	TGTGCCAGCAGCCTTAGCGGGGGGGCCTTGGATGAGCAGTTCTTC	CASSLSGGALDEQFF
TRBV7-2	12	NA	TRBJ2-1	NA	TGTGCCAGCAGCTCCCAGGGGTATGAGCAGTTCTTC	CASSSQGYEQFF
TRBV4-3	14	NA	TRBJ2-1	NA	TGCGCCAGCAGCCAAGAACTAGCAACCAATGAGCAGTTCTTC	CASSQELATNEQFF
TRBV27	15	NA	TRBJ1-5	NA	TGTGCCAGCAGTCCCCGAATCCGGACAGTTCAGCCCCAGCATTTT	CASSPRIRTVQPQHF
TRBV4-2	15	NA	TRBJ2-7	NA	TGTGCCAGCAGCCAAACGGCGGTCGGGTCCTACGAGCAGTACTTC	CASSQTAVGSYEQYF
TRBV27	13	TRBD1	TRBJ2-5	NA	TGTGCCAGCAGGCAGACAGGGAGAGAGACCCAGTACTTC	CASRQTGRETQYF
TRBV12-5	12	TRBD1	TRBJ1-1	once	TGTGCTAGTGGTTTGGGGGCAGGGGGGGCTTTCTTT	CASGLGAGGAFF
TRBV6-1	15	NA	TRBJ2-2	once	TGTGCCAGCAGTGAAGCCCAGGGGTTTATCGGGGAGCTGTTTTTT	CASSEAQGFIGELFF
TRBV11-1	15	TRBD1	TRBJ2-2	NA	TGTGCCAGCACCTATCAGGGGGCATGGACCGGGGAGCTGTTTTTT	CASTYQGAWTGELFF
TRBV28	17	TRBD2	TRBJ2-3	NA	TGTGCCAGCAGTCCAACTAGCGGGAGGGCCGGGGGAGATACGCAGTATTTT	CASSPTSGRAGGDTQYF
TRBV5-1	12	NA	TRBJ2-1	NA	TGCGCCAGCAGTTCAGGTGGCAATGAGCAGTTCTTC	CASSSGGNEQFF
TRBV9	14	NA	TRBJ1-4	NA	TGTGCCAGCAGCGTAGTGCCCTGGGGCGAAAAACTGTTTTTT	CASSVVPWGEKLFF
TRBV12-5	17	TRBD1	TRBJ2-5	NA	TGTGCTAGTGGTGAGGGACAGGGTGGATTCGGGACGGAGACCCAGTACTTC	CASGEGQGGFGTETQYF
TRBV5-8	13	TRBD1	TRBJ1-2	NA	TGTGCCAGCAGCTTCGGACAGGGGAATGGCTACACCTTC	CASSFGQGNGYTF
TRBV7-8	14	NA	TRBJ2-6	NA	TGTGCCAGCAAGGAGAGCTCTGGGGCCAACGTCCTGACTTTC	CASKESSGANVLTF
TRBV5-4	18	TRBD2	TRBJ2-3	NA	TGTGCCAGCAGCTTGGGGACTAGCGGGAGGGCCGGCACAGATACGCAGTATTTT	CASSLGTSGRAGTDTQYF
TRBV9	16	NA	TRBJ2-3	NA	TGTGCCAGCAGCTCACAAGGCCGGGTCCTATCGGATACGCAGTATTTT	CASSSQGRVLSDTQYF
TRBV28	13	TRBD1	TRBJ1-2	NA	TGTGCCAGCAGTTTGGAACAGGGGGGTGGCTACACCTTC	CASSLEQGGGYTF
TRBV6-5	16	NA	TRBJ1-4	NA	TGTGCCAGCAGTTCCTCGGGCGGTCGGGGTAATGAAAAACTGTTTTTT	CASSSSGGRGNEKLFF
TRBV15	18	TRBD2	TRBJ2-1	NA	TGTGCCACCAGCAGAGTGGGTGGAGCGGGAGGGAATTACAATGAGCAGTTCTTC	CATSRVGGAGGNYNEQFF
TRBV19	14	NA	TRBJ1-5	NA	TGTGCCAGTAGCAAGGGGATCAATGGGCAGCCCCAGCATTTT	CASSKGINGQPQHF
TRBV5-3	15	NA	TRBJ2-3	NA	TGTGCCAGAAGGCGCTCGGGACTGGGCACAGATACGCAGTATTTT	CARRRSGLGTDTQYF
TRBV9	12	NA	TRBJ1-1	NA	TGTGCCAGCAGCCCCCCAGGCACTGAAGCTTTCTTT	CASSPPGTEAFF
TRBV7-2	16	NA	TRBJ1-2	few	TGTGCCAGCAGCCCCGCCTCAGGACAGACTAACTATGGCTACACCTTC	CASSPASGQTNYGYTF
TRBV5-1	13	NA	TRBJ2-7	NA	TGCGCCAGCAGCTTGGAACTAATGTACGAGCAGTACTTC	CASSLELMYEQYF
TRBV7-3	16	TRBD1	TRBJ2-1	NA	TGTGCCAGCAGCTTAGGACAGGGTTTCGGTTACAATGAGCAGTTCTTC	CASSLGQGFGYNEQFF
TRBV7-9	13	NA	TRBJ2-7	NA	TGTGCCAGCAGCTTTCGAAGGAGCTACGAGCAGTACTTC	CASSFRRSYEQYF
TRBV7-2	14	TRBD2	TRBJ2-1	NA	TGTGCCAGCAGCTTAGGGGGGGGTTACAATGAGCAGTTCTTC	CASSLGGGYNEQFF
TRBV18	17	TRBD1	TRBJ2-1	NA	TGTGCCAGCTCACCAACTACCCCGGGACAGGGTTACAATGAGCAGTTCTTC	CASSPTTPGQGYNEQFF
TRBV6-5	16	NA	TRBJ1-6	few	TGTGCCAGCAGTTACTCGAGAGGCTTCAGTAATTCACCCCTCCACTTT	CASSYSRGFSNSPLHF
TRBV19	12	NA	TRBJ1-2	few	TGTGCCAGTCTTAGTGGACAGACGGGCTACACCTTC	CASLSGQTGYTF
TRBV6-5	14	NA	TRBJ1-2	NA	TGTGCCAGCAGTTTGACACTCCGTAACTATGGCTACACCTTC	CASSLTLRNYGYTF
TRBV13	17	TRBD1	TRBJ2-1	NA	TGTGCCAGCAGGACTGTACCAGGACAGGGGATTAGGAATGAGCAGTTCTTC	CASRTVPGQGIRNEQFF